Listed here are 9 T cell receptor beta chains from one sample, sequenced in a study of T-cell reconstitution after alpha-beta-depleted transplantation in children. Preparation of the TCRbeta library involved a method that used unique molecular identifiers. MiXCR, applied by TCRdb to the PCR reads, yields one record per CDR3 protein. The profile shows around 490,000 distinct CDR3 sequences, around 10% of them singletons. Sequencing used PBMCs, mostly from graft donor cells, obtained 180 days after TCRalphabeta/CD19-depleted stem cell transplant. The receptors were sampled from a female patient aged 2-10 years who had a stem cell transplant for aplastic anemia, so the T cells may come from the graft donor.

This clonotype has only a few counts. The chain recombines TRBV12-3 or TRBV12-4 with TRBJ2-1, with 7 bases matching TRBD2. V trimming: 3 bases; J trimming: 5 bases; junction bases outside the gene matches: 13. The CDR3 totals 17 residues. CDR3 sequence (DNA): TGTGCCAGCAGTTTTTCCTCGGGGGGAGGGCCCCACAATGAGCAGTTCTTC. It codes for CASSFSSGGGPHNEQFF.

This sequence joins TRBV6-5 and TRBJ1-5, with D tentatively TRBD1 (5 bases). Germline lookup yields CDR1 MNHEY and CDR2 SVGAGI. The CDR3 covers 13 residues. V was trimmed by 9 bases and J by 5 bases, leaving 14 bases between them. The CDR3 DNA follows: TGTGCCAGGGCCGAACCGGGGGATCAGCCCCAGCATTTT. It is translated as CARAEPGDQPQHF.

This clonotype was counted a few times. V gene TRBV18 combines with J gene TRBJ1-1; D may be TRBD1 (6 bases). CDR1 KGHSH and CDR2 LQKENI come from the germline V gene. The length of the CDR3 is 13 residues. Trimming shortened V by 4 bases and J by 9 bases, and 15 bases separated the two germline ends. As DNA, the CDR3 is TGTGCCAGCTCACAAATCCGGACAGAGCAAGCTTTCTTT. Translation gives CASSQIRTEQAFF.

The rearrangement uses TRBV28 and TRBJ2-7; possibly TRBD1 for D (6 bases). Germline loops: CDR1 MDHEN, CDR2 SYDVKM. Trimming took off 5 bases at V and 12 bases at J, with 17 bases between the two ends. This CDR3 spans 12 amino acids. This CDR3 reads CASSPLTGLRYF. In DNA, the CDR3 is TGTGCCAGCAGTCCCCTTACAGGGTTGCGGTACTTC.

The chain joins TRBV4-3 to TRBJ1-4; tentatively, D is TRBD1 (6 bases). This CDR3 contains 16 residues. Trimming cost V 5 bases and J 4 bases, with 17 bases left between them. Germline assignment: CDR1 LGHNA and CDR2 YSLEER. CDR3 amino acids: CASSSSHQGGNEKLFF. Here the CDR3 DNA reads TGCGCCAGCAGCTCTTCCCACCAAGGGGGTAATGAAAAACTGTTTTTT.

The chain couples TRBV5-6 to TRBJ2-5; 8 positions agree with TRBD2. This CDR3 comprises 16 residues. The germline V gene encodes CDR1 SGHDT and CDR2 YYEEEE. The V segment lost 4 bases and the J segment 3 bases; nucleotides outside the gene matches: 11. The CDR3 DNA follows: TGTGCCAGCAGCGAACGGGAGGGGCTTGGGGAAGAGACCCAGTACTTC. It codes for CASSEREGLGEETQYF.

This clonotype was found a few times. This sequence joins TRBV27 and TRBJ2-1; 7 bases fit TRBD1. With 8 bases clipped from V and 6 bases from J, the junction kept 7 bases outside the gene matches. This CDR3 comprises 13 residues. The germline V gene encodes CDR1 MNHEY and CDR2 SMNVEV (reference sequence). The CDR3 spells CASAWTGVNEQFF. The CDR3 coding sequence is TGTGCCAGCGCGTGGACAGGCGTCAATGAGCAGTTCTTC.

V gene TRBV7-2 combines with J gene TRBJ1-4, with no clear D. V was trimmed by 5 bases and J by 7 bases, leaving 17 bases between them. The length of the CDR3 is 15 residues. Per germline, CDR1 SGHTA and CDR2 FQGNSA. The DNA for the CDR3 is TGTGCCAGCAGCCTATCCTTGAATCGGGGTGAAAAACTGTTTTTT. The encoded protein is CASSLSLNRGEKLFF.

This chain uses TRBV7-8 with TRBJ2-1, with TRBD2 matching over 15 bases. The V gene end was trimmed by 9 bases and the J gene end by 7 bases; junction bases not matched to a gene: 4. The germline V gene encodes CDR1 SGHVS and CDR2 FQNEAQ. The CDR3 is 14 residues long. CDR3 nucleotides: TGTGCCAGTTGGACTAGCGGGAGGGGGAATGAGCAGTTCTTC. Translating it yields CASWTSGRGNEQFF.